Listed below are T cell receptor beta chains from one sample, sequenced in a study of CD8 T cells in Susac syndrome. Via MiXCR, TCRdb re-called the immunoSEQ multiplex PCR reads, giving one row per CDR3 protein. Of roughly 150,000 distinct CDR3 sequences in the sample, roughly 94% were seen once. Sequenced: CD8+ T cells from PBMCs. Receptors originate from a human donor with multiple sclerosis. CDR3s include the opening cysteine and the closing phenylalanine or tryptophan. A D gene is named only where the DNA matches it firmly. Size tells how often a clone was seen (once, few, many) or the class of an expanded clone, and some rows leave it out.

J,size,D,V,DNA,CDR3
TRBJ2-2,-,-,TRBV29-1,TGCAGCGTTGAAGTCCCCAGGACGAACACCGGGGAGCTGTTTTTT,CSVEVPRTNTGELFF
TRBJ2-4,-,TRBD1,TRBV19,TGTGCCAGTAGTCCGTGGGACAGGGGGCTGCGAAACATTCAGTACTTC,CASSPWDRGLRNIQYF
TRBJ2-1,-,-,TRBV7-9,TGTGCCAGCAGCTTAGGGGAGAATGAGCAGTTCTTC,CASSLGENEQFF
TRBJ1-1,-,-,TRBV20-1,TGCAGTGCTAGAGACACAGGGAATCTAGTTACTGAAGCTTTCTTT,CSARDTGNLVTEAFF
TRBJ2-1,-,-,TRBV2,TGTGCCAGCACACCGGACAGAAGGAAGTTCTTC,CASTPDRRKFF
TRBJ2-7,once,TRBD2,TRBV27,TGTGCCAGCAGCCCCTGGACTAGCGGGAGCGAGCAGTACTTC,CASSPWTSGSEQYF
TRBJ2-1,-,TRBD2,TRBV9,TGTGCCAGCAGCGCCGGGGGGGCGGTGGGCAATGAGCAGTTCTTC,CASSAGGAVGNEQFF
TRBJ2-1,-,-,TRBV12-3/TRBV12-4,TGTGCCAGCAGTCGGAACTACAATGAGCAGTTCTTC,CASSRNYNEQFF
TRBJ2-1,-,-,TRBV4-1,TGCGCCAGCAGCCAAGTGGGCGGGGGCCCCTACAATGAGCAGTTCTTC,CASSQVGGGPYNEQFF
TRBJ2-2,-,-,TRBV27,TGTGCCAGCAGTTTCGGCACTTACACCGGGGAGCTGTTTTTT,CASSFGTYTGELFF
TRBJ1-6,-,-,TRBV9,TGTGCCAGCAGCGGAACAGGGTACTCACCCCTCCACTTT,CASSGTGYSPLHF
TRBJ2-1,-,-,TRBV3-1,TGTGCCAGCAGCCTGGGAATTAAGTACAGGGGAGGCGATGAGCAGTTCTTC,CASSLGIKYRGGDEQFF
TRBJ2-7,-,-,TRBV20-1,TGCAGTGCTAGAGACGACAGATTAAGCTCCTACGAGCAGTACTTC,CSARDDRLSSYEQYF
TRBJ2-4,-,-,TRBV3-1,TGTGCCAGCAGCCAAGGGCGCCTGAGGGACATTCAGTACTTC,CASSQGRLRDIQYF
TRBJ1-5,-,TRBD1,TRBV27,TGTGCCAGCAGTTTAACAGGGGAAAATCAGCCCCAGCATTTT,CASSLTGENQPQHF
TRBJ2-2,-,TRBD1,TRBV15,TGTGCCACCAGCGGACTCAACAGGGGTCCCTACACCGGGGAGCTGTTTTTT,CATSGLNRGPYTGELFF
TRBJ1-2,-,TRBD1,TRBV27,TGTGCCAGCCTCGGACAGGGCCATTATGGCTACACCTTC,CASLGQGHYGYTF
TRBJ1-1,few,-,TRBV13,TGTGCCAGCAGCCCCCCCTTGAACACTGAAGCTTTCTTT,CASSPPLNTEAFF
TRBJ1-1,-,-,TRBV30,TGTGCTGCGCCCGGGACGCCGTCATATGAAGCTTTCTTT,CAAPGTPSYEAFF
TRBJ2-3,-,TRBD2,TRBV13,TGTGCCAGCAGCTTCCGGGTAGCGGGGGGAGATACGCAGTATTTT,CASSFRVAGGDTQYF
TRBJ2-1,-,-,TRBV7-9,TGTGCCAGCACCCTATCTTTGGGCCGCGGTGAGCAGTTCTTC,CASTLSLGRGEQFF
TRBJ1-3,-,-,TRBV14,TGTGCCAGCAGCCAAGAGTTAGTGAACACCATATATTTT,CASSQELVNTIYF
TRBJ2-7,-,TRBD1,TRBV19,TGTGCCAGTAGTGTATTGACAGGGGAACCCTACGAGCAGTACTTC,CASSVLTGEPYEQYF
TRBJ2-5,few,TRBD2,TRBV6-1,TGTGCCAGCAGTGAACTAGCGGGGGGGCAAGAGACCCAGTACTTC,CASSELAGGQETQYF
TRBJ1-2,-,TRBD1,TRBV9,TGTGCCAGCAGCGTCGAACCGGGACAGCGGGAGAACTATGGCTACACCTTC,CASSVEPGQRENYGYTF
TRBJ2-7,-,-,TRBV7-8,TGTGCCAGCAGCTTACTCAGGGCCCACTACGAGCAGTACTTC,CASSLLRAHYEQYF
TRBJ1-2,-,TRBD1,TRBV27,TGTGCCAGCAGTCCAACAGGGGGCGACGGCTATGGCTACACCTTC,CASSPTGGDGYGYTF
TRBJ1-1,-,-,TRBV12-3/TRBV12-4,TGTGCCAGCAGTTTAGCGGCAGGGAACACTGAAGCTTTCTTT,CASSLAAGNTEAFF
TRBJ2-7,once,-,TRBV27,TGTGCCAGCAGTTTATCGAAGGTCTACGAGCAGTACTTC,CASSLSKVYEQYF
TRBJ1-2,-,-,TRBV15,TGTGCCACCAGCAATCTGGAGCTGGGGGATTTCGATGGCTACACCTTC,CATSNLELGDFDGYTF
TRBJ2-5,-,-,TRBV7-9,TGTGCCAGCAGGTCCTCCGGAGAGACCCAGTACTTC,CASRSSGETQYF
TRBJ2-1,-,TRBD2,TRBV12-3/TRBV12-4,TGTGCCTGCGATAGCGGGGGGTCATCGGAGCAGTTCTTC,CACDSGGSSEQFF
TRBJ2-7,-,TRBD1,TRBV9,TGTGCCAGCAGCGTAGAGGGACAGCCAGAGGTGGACGAGCAGTACTTC,CASSVEGQPEVDEQYF
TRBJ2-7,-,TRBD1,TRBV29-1,TGCAGCGCTGGGAGACAGGGGACCTACGAGCAGTACTTC,CSAGRQGTYEQYF
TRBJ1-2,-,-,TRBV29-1,TGCAGCGTCCGACAGAGCGATGGCTACACCTTC,CSVRQSDGYTF
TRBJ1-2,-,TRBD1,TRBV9,TGTGCCAGCAGCGGAACTGGGACAGATCAGGGCTATGGCTACACCTTC,CASSGTGTDQGYGYTF
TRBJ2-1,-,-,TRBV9,TGTGCCAGCAGTGCAAGTTATGAGCAGTTCTTC,CASSASYEQFF
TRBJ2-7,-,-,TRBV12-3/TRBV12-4,TGTGCCAGCAGGCACGGGGCAGGCTACGAGCAGTACTTC,CASRHGAGYEQYF
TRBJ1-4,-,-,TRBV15,TGTGCCACCAGCAACGCTAATGAAAAACTGTTTTTT,CATSNANEKLFF
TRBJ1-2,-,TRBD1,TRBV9,TGTGCCAGCAGCGTAGGGGACAGGGGAAATGGCTACACCTTC,CASSVGDRGNGYTF
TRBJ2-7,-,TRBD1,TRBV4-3,TGCGCCAGCAGCCAAGAGGGACAGGCCTCCTACGAGCAGTACTTC,CASSQEGQASYEQYF
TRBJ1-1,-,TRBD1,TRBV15,TGTGCCACCAGCAGAGATGTGACAGGGGAGATGTACACTGAAGCTTTCTTT,CATSRDVTGEMYTEAFF
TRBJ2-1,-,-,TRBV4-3,TGCGCCAGCAGCCAAGACGACAACTCCTACAATGAGCAGTTCTTC,CASSQDDNSYNEQFF
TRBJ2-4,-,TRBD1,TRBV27,TGTGCCAGCAGTTTAACGAGGGGGCTGGCCAAAAACATTCAGTACTTC,CASSLTRGLAKNIQYF
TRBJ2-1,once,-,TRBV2,TGTGCCAGCAGTGAAAGGGCTAATGAGCAGTTCTTC,CASSERANEQFF
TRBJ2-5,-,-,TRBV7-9,TGTGCCAGCAGCCCAAGGACAGGGACTAGGCAAGAGACCCAGTACTTC,CASSPRTGTRQETQYF
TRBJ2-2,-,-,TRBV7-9,TGTGCCAGCAGCCCCGAGACCGGGGAGCTGTTTTTT,CASSPETGELFF
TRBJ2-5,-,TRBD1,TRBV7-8,TGTGCCAGCAGCTTCTTGCAGGGGGAGAAACAAGAGACCCAGTACTTC,CASSFLQGEKQETQYF
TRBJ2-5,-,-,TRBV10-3,TGTGCCATCAGTCCCGGGGACCAAGAGACCCAGTACTTC,CAISPGDQETQYF
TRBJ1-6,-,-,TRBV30,TGTGCCGTCCAATTCGACGGGGACTATTCACCCCTCCACTTT,CAVQFDGDYSPLHF
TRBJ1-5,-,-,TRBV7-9,TGTGCCAGCCACAGGATCGGTCAGCCCCAGCATTTT,CASHRIGQPQHF
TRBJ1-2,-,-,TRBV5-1,TGCGCCAGCAGCTTGGGGCATGAGGGACGGATGCTAAACTATGGCTACACCTTC,CASSLGHEGRMLNYGYTF
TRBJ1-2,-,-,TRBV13,TGTGCCAGCAGCTCACTTGGACAGAAAGAATATGGCTACACCTTC,CASSSLGQKEYGYTF